The rows below give T cell receptor beta chains drawn from one sample of a study of shared clonotypes between healthy human individuals. Measured with immunoSEQ multiplex PCR; TCRdb has only the in-frame clones, and not every one. The data show millions of clones, with around 94% seen just once and 0.14% held by the top ten. Sample: naive CD4+ T cells sorted from blood. Every receptor here comes from a man between 18 and 29 years old in good health. The CDR3 runs from the conserved cysteine through the conserved F or W. D genes are given only for firm matches. Clone size is shown for a subset of rows, as once, few, many or a class of expanded clone.

.	TRBV30	.	TRBJ2-7	TGTGCCTGGAGTGTACGGACACCTCTCTCCTACGAGCAGTACTTC	CAWSVRTPLSYEQYF
.	TRBV6-6	TRBD1	TRBJ2-7	TGTGCCAGCAGCCGCCCTTCACAGGGGTTGTTCTACGAGCAGTACTTC	CASSRPSQGLFYEQYF
.	TRBV11-3	.	TRBJ2-2	TGTGCCAGCAGCCCGACCCGAACCGGGGAGCTGTTTTTT	CASSPTRTGELFF
.	TRBV9	.	TRBJ1-6	TGTGCCAGCAGCGAGAGGGGGGGGAATTCACCCCTCCACTTT	CASSERGGNSPLHF
once	TRBV2	TRBD1	TRBJ1-6	TGTGCCAGCAGTCCCCAGACAGGGCTTAATTCACCCCTCCACTTT	CASSPQTGLNSPLHF
once	TRBV2	TRBD1	TRBJ2-1	TGTGCCAGCAAGACAGGGGGAAATGAGCAGTTCTTC	CASKTGGNEQFF
.	TRBV7-9	TRBD1	TRBJ1-5	TGTGCCAGCAGCTTAGACAGGGGGGGCAATCAGCCCCAGCATTTT	CASSLDRGGNQPQHF
.	TRBV6-1	.	TRBJ1-3	TGTGCCAGCAGTGAAGAGGGGAGCTCTGGAAACACCATATATTTT	CASSEEGSSGNTIYF
.	TRBV4-1	TRBD2	TRBJ2-3	TGCGCCAGCAGCCGAAGCACTAGCGTCACAGATACGCAGTATTTT	CASSRSTSVTDTQYF
.	TRBV6-5	.	TRBJ1-1	TGTGCCAGCAGGCGAAAGGATGAAGCTTTCTTT	CASRRKDEAFF
few	TRBV19	TRBD1	TRBJ1-5	TGTGCCAGTTCAGGGGGCGCAAGGCAGCCCCAGCATTTT	CASSGGARQPQHF
.	TRBV7-9	.	TRBJ1-6	TGTGCCAGCAGCTTAGCGGGCCAGTGGAATTCACCCCTCCACTTT	CASSLAGQWNSPLHF
.	TRBV5-6	TRBD1	TRBJ1-6	TGTGCCAGCAGCTTTGGATCGGCAGGGGGTAATTCACCCCTCCACTTT	CASSFGSAGGNSPLHF
.	TRBV21-1	.	TRBJ2-3	TGTGCCAGCAGCAGCGGGGGGGCCACGGATACGCAGTATTTT	CASSSGGATDTQYF
.	TRBV5-1	.	TRBJ2-5	TGCGCCAGCAGCTTGGTTCCAGGGGTGCAAGAGACCCAGTACTTC	CASSLVPGVQETQYF
.	TRBV29-1	TRBD1	TRBJ2-5	TGCAGCGTTGACACAGGGGGCGAGACCCAGTACTTC	CSVDTGGETQYF
.	TRBV30	.	TRBJ2-5	TGTGCCTGGAGTGTACATCTTATTTTAGGCCCCTACGTAGAGACCCAGTACTTC	CAWSVHLILGPYVETQYF
few	TRBV28	.	TRBJ1-1	TGTGCCAGCAGCGCAGGGAGGGCTTTCTTT	CASSAGRAFF
.	TRBV28	.	TRBJ2-5	TGTGCCAGCAGTCTCCACGACAGCGAGACCCAGTACTTC	CASSLHDSETQYF
.	TRBV18	.	TRBJ2-7	TGTGCCAGCTCCCAGGGGGGCTCCTACGAGCAGTACTTC	CASSQGGSYEQYF
.	TRBV6-5	TRBD2	TRBJ2-1	TGTGCCAGCAGTTACTGGGTAGCGGGCCTCAATGAGCAGTTCTTC	CASSYWVAGLNEQFF
.	TRBV5-4	TRBD1	TRBJ2-1	TGTGCCAGCAGCTTACCGGGACAGGGGAACAATGAGCAGTTCTTC	CASSLPGQGNNEQFF
.	TRBV30	TRBD1	TRBJ1-4	TGTGCCTGGAGAGTGGGGACAGCCGAAAAACTGTTTTTT	CAWRVGTAEKLFF
.	TRBV20-1	.	TRBJ2-4	TGCAGTGCTGGGATCAAAAACATTCAGTACTTC	CSAGIKNIQYF
.	TRBV27	TRBD2	TRBJ2-1	TGTGCCAGCAGTTTCGGGACTAGCGTCTACAATGAGCAGTTCTTC	CASSFGTSVYNEQFF
once	TRBV7-2	.	TRBJ2-1	TGTGCCAGCAGCCTCGGGACCGAGTACAATGAGCAGTTCTTC	CASSLGTEYNEQFF
.	TRBV7-9	.	TRBJ1-5	TGTGCCAGCAGCTTGGGGGAACAAAATCAGCCCCAGCATTTT	CASSLGEQNQPQHF
.	TRBV29-1	.	TRBJ1-2	TGCAGCGTCGAGAAGGAGACCTATGGCTACACCTTC	CSVEKETYGYTF
.	TRBV4-2	.	TRBJ2-3	TGTGCCAGCAGCCGGTACGAGGGCGATACGCAGTATTTT	CASSRYEGDTQYF
.	TRBV9	.	TRBJ2-7	TGTGCCAGCAGCGTAGGCAGGGGAGGAGGTGGTTCCTACGAGCAGTACTTC	CASSVGRGGGGSYEQYF
.	TRBV5-1	.	TRBJ2-5	TGCGCCAGCAGCTCCCAGGGGGGGCGGCAAGAGACCCAGTACTTC	CASSSQGGRQETQYF
few	TRBV15	.	TRBJ1-3	TGTGCCACCAGGGGTGGCGGAAACACCATATATTTT	CATRGGGNTIYF
.	TRBV7-3	.	TRBJ2-3	TGTGCCAGCAGCCCTCTAGGGGGAGATACGCAGTATTTT	CASSPLGGDTQYF
few	TRBV30	.	TRBJ1-1	TGTGCCTGGACCTTTCACTTGAACACTGAAGCTTTCTTT	CAWTFHLNTEAFF
few	TRBV11-2	.	TRBJ1-1	TGTGCCAGCAGCTTAGGGGGAGGGAACACTGAAGCTTTCTTT	CASSLGGGNTEAFF
.	TRBV7-9	TRBD1	TRBJ2-7	TGTGCCAGCAGCTTGACAGGGAACTCCTACGAGCAGTACTTC	CASSLTGNSYEQYF
.	TRBV5-1	.	TRBJ2-5	TGCGCCAGCAGCTTGGGGACAGGCGGGGGTATAGAGACCCAGTACTTC	CASSLGTGGGIETQYF
.	TRBV5-1	.	TRBJ2-5	TGCGCCAGCAGCCTCCCACAAGGAGAGACCCAGTACTTC	CASSLPQGETQYF
.	TRBV11-2	.	TRBJ1-4	TGTGCCAGCAGCTTACAGGGGCAGGGTGAAAAACTGTTTTTT	CASSLQGQGEKLFF
few	TRBV2	.	TRBJ1-3	TGTGCCAGCAGTGAAGAGCGAGTCGCCTCTGGAAACACCATATATTTT	CASSEERVASGNTIYF
once	TRBV5-1	TRBD2	TRBJ2-3	TGCGCCAGCAGCTTCGCTAGCGGGATCGCAGATACGCAGTATTTT	CASSFASGIADTQYF
once	TRBV30	.	TRBJ2-1	TGTGCCTGGAGTGTACACCTGGTGGGGGGCTCCTACAATGAGCAGTTCTTC	CAWSVHLVGGSYNEQFF
.	TRBV7-2	.	TRBJ1-1	TGTGCCAGCAGCTTAGGGGCCAGGATGGATAACACTGAAGCTTTCTTT	CASSLGARMDNTEAFF
.	TRBV6-5	TRBD1	TRBJ1-5	TGTGCCAGCAGGGACAGGGCCTATAGCAATCAGCCCCAGCATTTT	CASRDRAYSNQPQHF
.	TRBV7-9	.	TRBJ2-1	TGTGCCAGCAGCTTAGCGGGAATGAACTACAATGAGCAGTTCTTC	CASSLAGMNYNEQFF
once	TRBV2	TRBD1	TRBJ1-2	TGTGCCAGCACCACGGGACAGGGGACCCACTCTAACTATGGCTACACCTTC	CASTTGQGTHSNYGYTF
once	TRBV2	TRBD1	TRBJ1-5	TGTGCCAGCAGGGACAGGGGCGGACAGCCCCAGCATTTT	CASRDRGGQPQHF
.	TRBV9	TRBD2	TRBJ2-7	TGTGCCAGCAGCGTAGCCCCAACTAGCGGGGCCTCCTACGAGCAGTACTTC	CASSVAPTSGASYEQYF
.	TRBV21-1	.	TRBJ1-4	TGTGCCAGCAGCAAGTGGGGCAGGTGGTTCCCTAATGAAAAACTGTTTTTT	CASSKWGRWFPNEKLFF
few	TRBV11-2	.	TRBJ2-7	TGTGCCAGCAGCCTAGGGTTTACCGAGCAGTACTTC	CASSLGFTEQYF
once	TRBV5-4	.	TRBJ2-5	TGTGCCAGCGGCTCACAAGAGACCCAGTACTTC	CASGSQETQYF
.	TRBV5-6	.	TRBJ2-2	TGTGCCAGCAGCTTGGGTCGGGCCGGGGAGCTGTTTTTT	CASSLGRAGELFF
.	TRBV6-1	TRBD1	TRBJ2-2	TGTGCCAGCAGTGGAAGGGGACAGGGGTACACCGGGGAGCTGTTTTTT	CASSGRGQGYTGELFF
.	TRBV7-6	.	TRBJ1-2	TGTGCCAGCAGCTTAGCTCAAGGCCTATATGGCTACACCTTC	CASSLAQGLYGYTF
.	TRBV6-1	.	TRBJ1-5	TGTGCCAGCAGTGAAGAATGGGGGTATCAGCCCCAGCATTTT	CASSEEWGYQPQHF
.	TRBV7-2	.	TRBJ1-6	TGTGCCAGCAGCTCTTTAGCGGGAGGGTTGAATTCACCCCTCCACTTT	CASSSLAGGLNSPLHF
.	TRBV15	.	TRBJ2-7	TGTGCCACCAGTTGGGACGGACGCTCCTACGAGCAGTACTTC	CATSWDGRSYEQYF
.	TRBV7-2	TRBD2	TRBJ2-5	TGTGCCAGCAGCTCAGCCGGGACTATCCCGGAGACCCAGTACTTC	CASSSAGTIPETQYF
.	TRBV11-2	.	TRBJ2-2	TGTGCCAGCAGCTCTATACAGGCCGGGGAGCTGTTTTTT	CASSSIQAGELFF
.	TRBV5-1	TRBD2	TRBJ2-7	TGCGCCAGCAGCTTGGGAACTAGCGGGCCCGCCTACGAGCAGTACTTC	CASSLGTSGPAYEQYF